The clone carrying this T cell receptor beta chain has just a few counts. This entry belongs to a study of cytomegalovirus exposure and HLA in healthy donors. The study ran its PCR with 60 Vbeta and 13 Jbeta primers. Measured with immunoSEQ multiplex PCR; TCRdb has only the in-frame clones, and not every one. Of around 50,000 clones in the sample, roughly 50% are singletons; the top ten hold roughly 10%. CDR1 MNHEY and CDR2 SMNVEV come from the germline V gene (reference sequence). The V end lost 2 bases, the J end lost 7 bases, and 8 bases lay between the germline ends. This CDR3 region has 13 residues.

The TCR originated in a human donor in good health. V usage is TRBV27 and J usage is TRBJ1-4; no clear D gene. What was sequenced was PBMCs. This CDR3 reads CASSLRRGEKLFF. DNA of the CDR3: TGTGCCAGCAGTTTACGGCGGGGTGAAAAACTGTTTTTT.